A selection of T cell receptor beta chains follows, all from one sample in a study of T-cell memory formation after mild COVID-19. TCRdb re-derived calls from the 5' RACE reads in MiXCR, one entry per CDR3 protein. The profile covers approximately 52,000 distinct CDR3 sequences, with roughly a tenth appearing a single time and around 11% taken by the ten largest. Sequencing was carried out using PBMCs or a T cell subset sorted from them (not recorded which). Receptor source: an adult woman who had mild COVID-19 (a few samples of this study predate the infection). Cell type and time point are not known. Each CDR3 is given with its conserved first and last residue. A D gene is named only where the DNA matches it firmly. For some rows the clone size is stated as once, few or many, or as a class when expanded; others skip it.

V gene	D gene	clone size	J gene	CDR3 DNA	CDR3 protein
TRBV29-1	TRBD1	NA	TRBJ2-5	TGCAGCGTTGAAGGGGCAGGGGGCCACCAAGAGACCCAGTACTTC	CSVEGAGGHQETQYF
TRBV24-1	NA	many	TRBJ2-1	TGTGCCACCAGTGACAGGGGAACGGTGATTAATGAGCAGTTCTTC	CATSDRGTVINEQFF
TRBV25-1	NA	NA	TRBJ2-7	TGTGCCAGCAGTATCTACTACGAGCAGTACTTC	CASSIYYEQYF
TRBV11-2	NA	NA	TRBJ2-1	TGTGCCAGCAGCCCAGGACTAGCAGGGGGGGGTGAGCAGTTCTTC	CASSPGLAGGGEQFF
TRBV11-1	NA	few	TRBJ2-5	TGTGCCAGCAGCTTTGGGGGGCTACAAGAGACCCAGTACTTC	CASSFGGLQETQYF
TRBV20-1	TRBD1	few	TRBJ1-5	TGCAGTGCTAGTCTGACAGGGAATAGCAATCAGCCCCAGCATTTT	CSASLTGNSNQPQHF
TRBV7-2	NA	NA	TRBJ1-4	TGTGCCAGCGACCAGAGGGGGACTAATGAAAAACTGTTTTTT	CASDQRGTNEKLFF
TRBV10-3	NA	many	TRBJ1-1	TGTGCCATCAGTGAGAAGGGGATCGAGAACACTGAAGCTTTCTTT	CAISEKGIENTEAFF
TRBV7-2	NA	many	TRBJ1-6	TGTGCCAGCAGCCCTCACTATAATTCACCCCTCCACTTT	CASSPHYNSPLHF
TRBV5-8	NA	NA	TRBJ2-1	TGTGCCAGCAACCGAGGGACCACCTCCTACAATGAGCAGTTCTTC	CASNRGTTSYNEQFF
TRBV20-1	NA	many	TRBJ2-7	TGCAGTGCTAGAGACCCGACGGGCTCCTACGAGCAGTACTTC	CSARDPTGSYEQYF
TRBV5-6	NA	many	TRBJ2-2	TGTGCCAGCAGCTTGGCGCTAGCGACCGGGGAGCTGTTTTTT	CASSLALATGELFF
TRBV7-3	NA	many	TRBJ2-3	TGTGCCAGCAGCTTAAATGGGGCCACAGATACGCAGTATTTT	CASSLNGATDTQYF